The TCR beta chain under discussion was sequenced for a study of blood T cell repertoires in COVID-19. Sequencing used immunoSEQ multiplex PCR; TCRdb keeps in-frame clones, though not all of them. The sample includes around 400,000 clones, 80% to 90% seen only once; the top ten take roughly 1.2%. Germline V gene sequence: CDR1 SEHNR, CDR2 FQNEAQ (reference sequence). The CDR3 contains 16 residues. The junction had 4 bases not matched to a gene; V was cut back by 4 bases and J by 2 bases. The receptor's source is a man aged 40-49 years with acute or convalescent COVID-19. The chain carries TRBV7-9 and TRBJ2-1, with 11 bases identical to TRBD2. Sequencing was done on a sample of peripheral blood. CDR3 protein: CASSSLAGETYNEQFF. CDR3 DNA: TGTGCCAGCAGCTCACTAGCGGGGGAGACCTACAATGAGCAGTTCTTC.